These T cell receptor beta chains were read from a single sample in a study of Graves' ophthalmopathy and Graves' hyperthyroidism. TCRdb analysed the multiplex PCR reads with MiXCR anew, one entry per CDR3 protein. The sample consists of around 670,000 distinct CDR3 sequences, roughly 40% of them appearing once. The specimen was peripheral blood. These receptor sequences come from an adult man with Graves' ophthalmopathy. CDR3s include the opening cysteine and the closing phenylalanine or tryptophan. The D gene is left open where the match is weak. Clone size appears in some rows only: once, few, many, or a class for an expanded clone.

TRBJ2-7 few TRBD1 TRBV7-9 CASSLAPTGFHEQYF TGTGCCAGCAGCTTAGCGCCGACAGGGTTCCACGAGCAGTACTTC
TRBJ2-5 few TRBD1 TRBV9 CASSVAQGIQETQYF TGTGCCAGCAGCGTAGCACAGGGGATTCAAGAGACCCAGTACTTC
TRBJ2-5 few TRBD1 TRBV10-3 CASSEAPEGGTGETQYF TGTGCCAGCAGTGAAGCTCCGGAAGGGGGCACCGGAGAGACCCAGTACTTC
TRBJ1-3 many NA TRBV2 CASSVRGATGNTIYF TGTGCCAGCAGTGTACGGGGGGCGACCGGAAACACCATATATTTT
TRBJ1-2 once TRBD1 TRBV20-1 CSARDPRGIYGYTF TGCAGTGCTAGAGACCCCAGGGGGATCTATGGCTACACCTTC
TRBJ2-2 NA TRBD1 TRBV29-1 CSVAVRQGATGELFF TGCAGCGTTGCGGTGCGTCAGGGGGCCACCGGGGAGCTGTTTTTT
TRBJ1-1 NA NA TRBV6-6 CASSVETADTEAFF TGTGCCAGCAGTGTAGAGACAGCCGACACTGAAGCTTTCTTT
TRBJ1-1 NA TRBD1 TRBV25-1 CASSAHGQGMDTEAFF TGTGCCAGCAGTGCGCATGGACAGGGAATGGACACTGAAGCTTTCTTT
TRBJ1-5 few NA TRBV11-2 CASSLDLGGGVEPQHF TGTGCCAGCAGCTTAGATTTGGGCGGGGGGGTTGAGCCCCAGCATTTT
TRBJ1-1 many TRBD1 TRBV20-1 CSASPTGATEAFF TGCAGTGCCTCGCCTACAGGGGCGACTGAAGCTTTCTTT
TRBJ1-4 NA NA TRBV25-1 CASSDQGPNEKLFF TGTGCCAGCAGTGACCAGGGGCCCAATGAAAAACTGTTTTTT
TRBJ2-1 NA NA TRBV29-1 CSAVPDRIKDEQFF TGCAGCGCTGTACCTGACAGGATCAAGGATGAGCAGTTCTTC
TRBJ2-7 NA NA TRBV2 CASSYSGISSYEQYF TGTGCCAGCAGTTATAGCGGTATAAGCTCCTACGAGCAGTACTTC
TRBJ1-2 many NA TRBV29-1 CSVEYRANGYTF TGCAGCGTTGAATACAGGGCCAATGGCTACACCTTC
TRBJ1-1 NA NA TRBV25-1 CASSDSAGTLGAEAFF TGTGCCAGCAGTGATAGTGCCGGGACCCTTGGAGCTGAAGCTTTCTTT
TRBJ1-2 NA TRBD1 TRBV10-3 CALRTGTGDYGYTF TGTGCCCTTAGGACAGGGACAGGGGACTATGGCTACACCTTC
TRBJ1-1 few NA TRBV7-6 CAGSLKTGTEAFF TGTGCCGGCAGCTTAAAGACTGGCACTGAAGCTTTCTTT
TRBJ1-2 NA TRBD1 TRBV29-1 CSGGQGGYTF TGCAGCGGGGGACAGGGGGGCTACACCTTC
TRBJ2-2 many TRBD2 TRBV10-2 CASTQILAGGNTGELFF TGCGCCAGCACCCAGATACTAGCGGGGGGCAACACCGGGGAGCTGTTTTTT
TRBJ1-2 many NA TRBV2 CASSEARYYGYTF TGTGCCAGCAGTGAGGCCAGGTACTATGGCTACACCTTC
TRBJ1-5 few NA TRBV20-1 CSARAPLSRHGNQPQHF TGCAGTGCTAGAGCCCCACTATCAAGGCATGGCAATCAGCCCCAGCATTTT
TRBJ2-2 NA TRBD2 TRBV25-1 CASSQVRGRDTGELFF TGTGCCAGCAGCCAAGTTCGGGGGAGGGACACCGGGGAGCTGTTTTTT
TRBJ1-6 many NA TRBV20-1 CSARVYRSNSSPLHF TGCAGTGCTAGAGTTTACAGGTCCAATAGTTCACCCCTCCACTTT
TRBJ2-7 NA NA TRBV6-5 CASSATAGTLGYEQYF TGTGCCAGCAGTGCGACCGCCGGGACCCTTGGATACGAGCAGTACTTC
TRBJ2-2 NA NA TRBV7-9 CASRLRRRGLSGELFF TGTGCCAGCAGACTGCGCCGGCGGGGGCTGTCCGGGGAGCTGTTTTTT
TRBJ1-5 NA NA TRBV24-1 CASSYFLGQPDQPQHF TGTGCCAGCAGTTACTTCCTCGGGCAGCCCGATCAGCCCCAGCATTTT
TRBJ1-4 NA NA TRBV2 CASSQPAGVEEKLFF TGTGCCAGCAGTCAACCCGCAGGGGTAGAAGAAAAACTGTTTTTT
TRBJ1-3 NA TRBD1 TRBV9 CASSAHRGSGNTIYF TGTGCCAGCAGCGCACACAGGGGGTCAGGAAACACCATATATTTT
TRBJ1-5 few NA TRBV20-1 CSARDLGRVDQPQHF TGCAGTGCTAGAGATTTGGGCAGGGTGGATCAGCCCCAGCATTTT
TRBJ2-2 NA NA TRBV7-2 CASSLVGQRTGELFF TGTGCCAGCAGCTTAGTTGGCCAGAGGACCGGGGAGCTGTTTTTT
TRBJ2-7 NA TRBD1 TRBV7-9 CASSWDRLGSYEQYF TGTGCCAGCAGCTGGGACAGGCTCGGCTCCTACGAGCAGTACTTC
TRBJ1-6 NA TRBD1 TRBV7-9 CASSLEGQDNSPLHF TGTGCCAGCAGCTTAGAAGGACAGGATAATTCACCCCTCCACTTT
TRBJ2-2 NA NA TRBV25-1 CASSFIRGWNTGELFF TGTGCCAGCAGTTTCATTCGGGGGTGGAACACCGGGGAGCTGTTTTTT
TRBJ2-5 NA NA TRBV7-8 CASSADREEQPQYF TGTGCCAGCAGCGCTGACAGGGAGGAGCAGCCCCAGTACTTC
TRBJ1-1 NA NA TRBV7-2 CASSQDSGQMYQVSTEAFF TGCGCCAGCAGCCAAGATAGTGGACAGATGTACCAAGTAAGCACTGAAGCTTTCTTT
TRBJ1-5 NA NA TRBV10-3 CASSYKPMNQPQHF TGTGCCAGCAGTTATAAACCGATGAATCAGCCCCAGCATTTT
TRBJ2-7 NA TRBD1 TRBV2 CASSRGTGGVLYEQYF TGTGCCAGCAGTAGGGGGACAGGTGGGGTCCTCTACGAGCAGTACTTC
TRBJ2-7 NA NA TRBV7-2 CASSSGASSYEQYF TGTGCCAGCAGCTCCGGGGCAAGCTCCTACGAGCAGTACTTC
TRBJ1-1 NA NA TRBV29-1 CSGTTGIGTEAFF TGCAGCGGTACTACAGGGATTGGAACTGAAGCTTTCTTT
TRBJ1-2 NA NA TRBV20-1 CSAARRPENGYTF TGCAGTGCCGCTAGGCGACCGGAGAATGGCTACACCTTC
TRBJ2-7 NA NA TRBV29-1 CSVERGGGGRYEQYF TGCAGCGTTGAAAGAGGGGGGGGGGGACGTTACGAGCAGTACTTC
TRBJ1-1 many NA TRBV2 CASSEGGGEAFF TGTGCCAGCAGTGAGGGGGGCGGAGAAGCTTTCTTT
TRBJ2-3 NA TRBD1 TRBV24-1 CATGTGGVVTQYF TGTGCCACCGGGACAGGGGGCGTCGTTACGCAGTATTTT
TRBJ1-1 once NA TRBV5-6 CASSYRDSEAFF TGTGCCAGCAGCTACCGGGACTCTGAAGCTTTCTTT
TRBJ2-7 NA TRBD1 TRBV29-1 CSATLRTGTYEQYF TGCAGCGCGACTCTAAGGACAGGGACCTACGAGCAGTACTTC
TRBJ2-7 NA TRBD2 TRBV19 CASNPNGAGGPYEQYF TGTGCCAGTAACCCCAACGGGGCGGGAGGGCCTTACGAGCAGTACTTC
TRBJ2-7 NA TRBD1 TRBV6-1 CAIGQGAREQYF TGCGCCATTGGACAGGGGGCGAGAGAGCAGTACTTC
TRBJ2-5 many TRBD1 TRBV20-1 CSAWTGFETQYF TGCAGTGCCTGGACAGGGTTTGAGACCCAGTACTTC
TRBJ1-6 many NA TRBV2 CASSGGQGFNSPLHF TGTGCCAGCAGTGGTGGGCAGGGGTTTAATTCACCCCTCCACTTT
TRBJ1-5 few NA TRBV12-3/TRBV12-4 CASSFTVGVNSNQPQHF TGTGCCAGCAGTTTTACGGTCGGGGTTAATAGCAATCAGCCCCAGCATTTT
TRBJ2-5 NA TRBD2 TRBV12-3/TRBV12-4 CASSSGTSYVTQYF TGTGCCAGCAGCTCCGGGACTAGCTATGTGACCCAGTACTTC
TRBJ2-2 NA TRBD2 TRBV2 CASRQAGGPSGELFF TGTGCCAGCAGGCAAGCGGGAGGGCCGTCCGGGGAGCTGTTTTTT
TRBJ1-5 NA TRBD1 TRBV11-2 CASSPKTGGQPQHF TGTGCCAGCAGCCCGAAGACAGGGGGCCAGCCCCAGCATTTT
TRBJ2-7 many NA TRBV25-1 CASKLDSSYEQYF TGTGCCTCCAAACTGGACAGCTCCTACGAGCAGTACTTC